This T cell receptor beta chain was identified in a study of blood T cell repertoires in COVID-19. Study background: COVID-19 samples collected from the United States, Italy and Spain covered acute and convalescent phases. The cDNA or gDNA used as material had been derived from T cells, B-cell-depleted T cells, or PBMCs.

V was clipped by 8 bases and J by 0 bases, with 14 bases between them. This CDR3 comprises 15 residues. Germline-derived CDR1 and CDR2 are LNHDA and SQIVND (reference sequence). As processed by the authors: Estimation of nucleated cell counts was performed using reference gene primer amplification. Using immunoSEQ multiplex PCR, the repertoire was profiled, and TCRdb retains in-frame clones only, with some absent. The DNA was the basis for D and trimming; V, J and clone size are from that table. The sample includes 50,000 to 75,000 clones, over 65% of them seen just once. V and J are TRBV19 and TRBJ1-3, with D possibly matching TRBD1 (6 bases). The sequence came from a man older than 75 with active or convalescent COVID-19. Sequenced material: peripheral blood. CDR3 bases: TGTGCCAGTTCTGAGGGGACACACTCTGGAAACACCATATATTTT. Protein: CASSEGTHSGNTIYF.